The rows below give T cell receptor beta chains drawn from one sample of a study of blood T cell repertoires in COVID-19. Here immunoSEQ multiplex PCR was the method, and the copy in TCRdb shows in-frame clones only, minus some. Of about 250,000 clones in the sample, 89% were seen once. Sequencing was performed on peripheral blood. These receptors all stem from a woman in her thirties or forties who had recovered from COVID-19. Both conserved end residues are part of each CDR3. D genes are given only for firm matches. Clone size, where shown, is once, few, many, or a class for clones that have expanded.

size	V	J	D	CDR3	DNA
.	TRBV6-5	TRBJ1-6	TRBD1	CASNTGQVFSPLHF	TGTGCCAGCAACACGGGACAGGTCTTTTCGCCCCTCCACTTT
.	TRBV5-4	TRBJ1-1	.	CASSQQRYAEAFF	TGTGCCAGCAGCCAACAGCGGTATGCTGAAGCTTTCTTT
.	TRBV5-1	TRBJ2-3	.	CASSLQPSLDTYTQYF	TGCGCCAGCAGCTTGCAACCGTCACTCGACACTTATACGCAGTATTTT
.	TRBV28	TRBJ1-2	TRBD1	CASSWTGAPGGYTF	TGTGCCAGCAGTTGGACAGGGGCGCCGGGTGGCTACACCTTC
.	TRBV9	TRBJ2-5	TRBD2	CASSADSGRETQYF	TGTGCCAGCAGCGCCGATAGCGGGAGAGAGACCCAGTACTTC
once	TRBV11-1	TRBJ2-7	.	CASSPSRYEQYF	TGTGCCAGCAGCCCCTCGCGGTACGAGCAGTACTTC
.	TRBV5-1	TRBJ2-1	.	CASSSGGSYNEQFF	TGCGCCAGCAGCTCGGGGGGCAGTTACAATGAGCAGTTCTTC
.	TRBV6-4	TRBJ2-6	TRBD1	CASSPTRTGNSGANVLTF	TGTGCCAGCAGTCCTACGAGGACAGGCAACTCTGGGGCCAACGTCCTGACTTTC
.	TRBV3-1/TRBV3-2	TRBJ2-1	.	CASSQGLVLDEQFF	TGTGCCAGCAGCCAAGGTTTAGTTCTCGATGAGCAGTTCTTC
.	TRBV7-9	TRBJ1-2	.	CASSLDRVEGYTF	TGTGCCAGCAGCTTAGACAGGGTGGAGGGCTACACCTTC
.	TRBV10-3	TRBJ1-1	TRBD1	CAISGTGGWGTEAFF	TGTGCCATCAGCGGTACAGGGGGCTGGGGCACTGAAGCTTTCTTT
once	TRBV6-6	TRBJ1-4	.	CASKGGAQANEKLFF	TGTGCCAGCAAAGGTGGGGCGCAGGCTAATGAAAAACTGTTTTTT
.	TRBV4-1	TRBJ2-7	.	CASSQPTRVNEQYF	TGCGCCAGCAGCCAACCCACTCGGGTAAACGAGCAGTACTTC
.	TRBV5-4	TRBJ2-1	.	CASSLFGKNEQFF	TGTGCCAGCAGCTTGTTCGGGAAAAATGAGCAGTTCTTC
.	TRBV4-3	TRBJ2-1	TRBD2	CASSQDRGRAYNEQFF	TGCGCCAGCAGCCAAGACCGCGGGAGAGCCTACAATGAGCAGTTCTTC
.	TRBV18	TRBJ2-3	TRBD1	CASTRQGDVSIDTQYF	TGTGCCAGCACGCGACAGGGGGACGTGTCAATAGATACGCAGTATTTT
.	TRBV7-2	TRBJ2-1	.	CASSLNSFSYNEQFF	TGTGCCAGCAGCTTAAACTCGTTCTCCTACAATGAGCAGTTCTTC
.	TRBV12-3/TRBV12-4	TRBJ1-1	.	CASRLTVGTEAFF	TGTGCCAGCAGATTGACAGTTGGGACTGAAGCTTTCTTT
.	TRBV30	TRBJ2-7	.	CAWTSGYSYEQYF	TGTGCCTGGACCTCAGGCTACTCCTACGAGCAGTACTTC
.	TRBV4-3	TRBJ2-1	TRBD2	CASSQEAGLARHEQFF	TGCGCCAGCAGCCAAGAAGCGGGACTAGCACGGCATGAGCAGTTCTTC
few	TRBV5-4	TRBJ1-1	.	CASSLPGVDTEAFF	TGTGCCAGCAGCTTACCGGGGGTGGACACTGAAGCTTTCTTT
.	TRBV29-1	TRBJ1-1	TRBD1	CSAADTGATVAFF	TGCAGCGCTGCCGATACAGGGGCTACGGTAGCTTTCTTT
.	TRBV6-5	TRBJ1-1	.	CASRPGQHGEAFF	TGTGCCAGCAGACCTGGACAGCACGGTGAAGCTTTCTTT
.	TRBV5-4	TRBJ2-1	.	CASSLVERWNEQFF	TGTGCCAGCAGCTTGGTGGAGCGGTGGAATGAGCAGTTCTTC
.	TRBV24-1	TRBJ2-2	.	CATSDQSIAGSRGGELFF	TGTGCCACCAGTGACCAATCGATTGCGGGAAGCCGGGGCGGGGAGCTGTTTTTT
.	TRBV7-2	TRBJ1-1	.	CASSLETFKAFF	TGTGCCAGCAGCTTAGAGACATTTAAAGCTTTCTTT
.	TRBV28	TRBJ2-2	.	CASSIEGPGELFF	TGTGCCAGCTCGATCGAGGGTCCCGGGGAGCTGTTTTTT
few	TRBV2	TRBJ2-5	TRBD1	CASSDRGFRETQYF	TGTGCCAGCAGTGACAGGGGGTTTCGGGAGACCCAGTACTTC
.	TRBV6-5	TRBJ2-7	.	CASRLGTLTYEQYF	TGTGCCAGCAGGTTGGGGACACTAACCTACGAGCAGTACTTC
.	TRBV27	TRBJ1-4	TRBD1	CASSHSTGGLVANEKLFF	TGTGCCAGCAGCCATTCGACAGGGGGATTGGTTGCTAATGAAAAACTGTTTTTT
.	TRBV3-1/TRBV3-2	TRBJ1-6	TRBD1	CASSPDREDSYNSPLHF	TGTGCCAGCAGCCCGGACAGGGAAGATTCCTATAATTCACCCCTCCACTTT
.	TRBV29-1	TRBJ1-2	.	CSAGDMGYGYTF	TGCAGCGCCGGGGACATGGGATATGGCTACACCTTC
.	TRBV6-5	TRBJ1-1	.	CASSYRAGPEAFF	TGTGCCAGCAGTTACAGGGCAGGGCCAGAAGCTTTCTTT
once	TRBV14	TRBJ2-5	TRBD2	CASSLTSGRLRETQYF	TGTGCCAGCAGCCTTACTAGCGGGAGACTTCGGGAGACCCAGTACTTC
once	TRBV10-3	TRBJ1-5	TRBD1	CAISEGQGGPFNQPQHF	TGTGCCATCAGTGAGGGACAGGGGGGTCCGTTTAATCAGCCCCAGCATTTT
.	TRBV24-1	TRBJ1-4	.	CATSGYRDGDFGEKLFF	TGTGCCACCAGTGGTTACCGGGACGGGGACTTCGGCGAAAAACTGTTTTTT
.	TRBV4-3	TRBJ2-5	.	CASSQVMGRRGETQYF	TGCGCCAGCAGCCAAGTTATGGGTCGCCGGGGAGAGACCCAGTACTTC
once	TRBV7-2	TRBJ2-3	.	CASNLGPGTDTQYF	TGTGCCAGCAACCTTGGGCCGGGCACAGATACGCAGTATTTT
.	TRBV24-1	TRBJ2-5	TRBD1	CATSDFGQGRETQYF	TGTGCCACCAGTGATTTCGGACAGGGCCGAGAGACCCAGTACTTC
few	TRBV2	TRBJ1-5	TRBD1	CASRPGTGIHQPQHF	TGTGCCAGCAGGCCCGGGACAGGGATACATCAGCCCCAGCATTTT
.	TRBV30	TRBJ1-1	.	CAWTSQGNTEAFF	TGTGCCTGGACGAGTCAGGGGAACACTGAAGCTTTCTTT
.	TRBV6-1	TRBJ2-7	TRBD1	CASSEYRTGKSYEQYF	TGTGCCAGCAGTGAATATAGGACAGGAAAATCCTACGAGCAGTACTTC
.	TRBV30	TRBJ1-2	.	CAWKGPRGYTF	TGTGCCTGGAAGGGGCCTCGGGGCTACACCTTC
.	TRBV5-6	TRBJ1-2	.	CASSWRILNRAMDGYTF	TGTGCCAGCAGCTGGCGCATCCTTAACAGGGCTATGGATGGCTACACCTTC
.	TRBV5-5	TRBJ1-2	.	CASSHTGVRGYTF	TGTGCCAGCAGTCACACGGGAGTTCGGGGCTACACCTTC
.	TRBV6-6	TRBJ2-1	.	CASTRASRNNEQFF	TGTGCCAGCACCCGAGCGAGCAGAAACAATGAGCAGTTCTTC